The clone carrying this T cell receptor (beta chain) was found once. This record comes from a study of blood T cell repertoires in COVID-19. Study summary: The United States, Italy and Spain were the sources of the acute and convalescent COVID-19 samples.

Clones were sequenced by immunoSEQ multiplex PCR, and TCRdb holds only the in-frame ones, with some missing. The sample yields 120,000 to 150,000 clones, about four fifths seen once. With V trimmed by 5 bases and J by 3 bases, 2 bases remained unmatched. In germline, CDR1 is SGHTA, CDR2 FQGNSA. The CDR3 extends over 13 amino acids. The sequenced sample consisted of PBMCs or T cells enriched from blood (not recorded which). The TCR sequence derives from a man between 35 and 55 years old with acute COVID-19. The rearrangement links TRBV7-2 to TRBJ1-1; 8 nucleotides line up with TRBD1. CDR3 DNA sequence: TGTGCCAGCAGCCTACAGGGGGACACTGAAGCTTTCTTT. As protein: CASSLQGDTEAFF.